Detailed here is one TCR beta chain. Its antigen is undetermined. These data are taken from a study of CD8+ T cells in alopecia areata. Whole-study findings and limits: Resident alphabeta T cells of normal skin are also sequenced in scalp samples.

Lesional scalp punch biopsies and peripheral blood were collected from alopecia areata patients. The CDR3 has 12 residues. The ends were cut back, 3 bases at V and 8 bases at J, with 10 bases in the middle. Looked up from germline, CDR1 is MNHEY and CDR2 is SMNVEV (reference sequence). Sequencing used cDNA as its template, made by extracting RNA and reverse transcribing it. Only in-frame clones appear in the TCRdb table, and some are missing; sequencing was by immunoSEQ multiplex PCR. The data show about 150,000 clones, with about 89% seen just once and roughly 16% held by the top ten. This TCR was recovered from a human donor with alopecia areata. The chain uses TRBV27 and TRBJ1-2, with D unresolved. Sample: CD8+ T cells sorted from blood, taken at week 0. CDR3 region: CASSFEGGGYTF. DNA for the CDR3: TGTGCCAGCAGTTTTGAGGGTGGCGGCTACACCTTC.